These T cell receptor beta chains were read from a single sample in a study of human T cells and chemical hapten exposure. TCRdb re-called the RACE reads through MiXCR, storing one row per CDR3 protein. The sample shows more than 90,000 distinct CDR3 sequences, about an eighth of them seen only once. Material: whole blood, obtained in connection with sensitization to the hapten diphenylcyclopropenone (DPC). Receptors were obtained from a woman aged 35 to 49 with alopecia areata. Some clones in this sample may be carry-over from other donors' samples. CDR3s include the opening cysteine and the closing phenylalanine or tryptophan. The order of the fields is clone size, V gene, D gene, J gene, CDR3 protein, CDR3 DNA. A D gene is named only where the DNA matches it firmly. Size is omitted from some rows. Given values are once, few, many or a class for expanded clones.

NA	TRBV6-2/TRBV6-3	TRBD1	TRBJ2-1	CASSYSRQGRMKEQFF	TGTGCCAGCAGTTACTCTCGACAGGGACGAATGAAGGAGCAGTTCTTC
few	TRBV28	NA	TRBJ2-7	CASSRHGLTYEQYF	TGTGCCAGCAGTCGACATGGGTTAACCTACGAGCAGTACTTC
few	TRBV7-2	NA	TRBJ1-1	CASSPGRGRVTFF	TGTGCCAGCAGCCCTGGACGGGGTCGTGTAACTTTCTTT
few	TRBV7-8	TRBD1	TRBJ1-5	CASSLEQGSNQPQHF	TGTGCCAGCAGCTTAGAACAGGGGAGCAATCAGCCCCAGCATTTT
NA	TRBV7-2	NA	TRBJ2-4	CASSFTEGQKGYGNIQYF	TGTGCCAGCAGCTTTACGGAGGGACAGAAGGGCTATGGGAACATTCAGTACTTC
NA	TRBV20-1	NA	TRBJ2-5	CSAPVGTQYF	TGCAGTGCTCCCGTGGGGACCCAGTACTTC
NA	TRBV10-3	NA	TRBJ1-1	CAITERGGVVSEAFF	TGTGCCATCACCGAGAGGGGCGGAGTGGTGTCTGAAGCTTTCTTT
many	TRBV5-1	NA	TRBJ2-7	CASSLGPVRDEQYF	TGCGCCAGCAGCTTGGGGCCGGTCCGTGACGAGCAGTACTTC
many	TRBV7-2	TRBD2	TRBJ2-7	CASSLSTSGYEQYF	TGTGCCAGCAGCTTATCCACTAGCGGCTACGAGCAGTACTTC
many	TRBV7-9	NA	TRBJ2-1	CASSNSGRSYNEQFF	TGTGCCAGCAGCAACAGCGGGCGCTCCTACAATGAGCAGTTCTTC
few	TRBV7-9	TRBD1	TRBJ2-5	CASSQQGGEETQYF	TGTGCCAGCAGCCAACAGGGGGGCGAAGAGACCCAGTACTTC
many	TRBV7-8	TRBD2	TRBJ2-7	CASSLPGLAATSSYEQYF	TGTGCCAGCAGCTTACCGGGACTAGCCGCAACCAGCTCCTACGAGCAGTACTTC
many	TRBV20-1	NA	TRBJ1-6	CSAGSGNSPLHF	TGCAGTGCAGGGTCGGGCAATTCACCCCTCCACTTT
many	TRBV20-1	TRBD1	TRBJ1-5	CSAQGQVPNQPQHF	TGCAGTGCCCAAGGACAGGTGCCCAATCAGCCCCAGCATTTT
NA	TRBV20-1	TRBD1	TRBJ1-4	CSARDPRGQEEKLFF	TGCAGTGCTAGAGACCCCAGGGGGCAGGAGGAAAAACTGTTTTTT
NA	TRBV20-1	NA	TRBJ1-1	CSANDVRNTEAFF	TGCAGTGCTAACGACGTGAGGAACACTGAAGCTTTCTTT
NA	TRBV6-2/TRBV6-3	NA	TRBJ2-5	CASSYGFQETQYF	TGTGCCAGCAGTTACGGGTTCCAAGAGACCCAGTACTTC
few	TRBV20-1	TRBD2	TRBJ2-1	CSARDQVASPSGEQFF	TGCAGTGCTAGAGATCAAGTTGCGTCTCCTAGCGGTGAGCAGTTCTTC
NA	TRBV7-2	NA	TRBJ2-3	CASSLALVRRTDTQYF	TGTGCCAGCAGCTTAGCACTAGTCCGCCGCACAGATACGCAGTATTTT
few	TRBV12-3/TRBV12-4	TRBD2	TRBJ2-3	CASSWWLAGTSTDTQYF	TGTGCCAGCAGTTGGTGGCTAGCGGGGACCAGCACAGATACGCAGTATTTT
few	TRBV7-2	NA	TRBJ1-6	CASSFRRTDSPLHF	TGTGCCAGCAGCTTCAGGAGGACGGATTCACCCCTCCATTTT
NA	TRBV2	NA	TRBJ2-5	CASTGAETQYF	TGTGCCAGCACGGGGGCAGAGACCCAGTACTTC
NA	TRBV18	TRBD1	TRBJ1-1	CASSPGQGAGTEAFF	TGTGCCAGCTCACCGGGACAGGGGGCTGGGACTGAAGCTTTCTTT
many	TRBV20-1	NA	TRBJ1-3	CSARARQVLSGNTIYF	TGCAGTGCTAGAGCCAGACAGGTTCTGTCTGGAAACACCATATATTTT